The 25 T cell receptor beta chains presented below share a single source sample, sequenced in a study of blood T cell repertoires in COVID-19. Profiled with immunoSEQ multiplex PCR; TCRdb holds only in-frame clones, not every one. The table lists about 260,000 clones, roughly 88% of them singletons. The specimen sequenced was PBMCs or T cells enriched from blood (not recorded which). These receptors were collected from a woman in her thirties or forties who had been exposed to COVID-19.

The rearrangement uses TRBV27 and TRBJ2-3; no reliable D call. This CDR3 region has 14 residues. V was pared by 7 bases and J by 2 bases, with 13 bases between. CDR1 is MNHEY and CDR2 is SMNVEV in the germline V gene (reference sequence). The CDR3 DNA reads as TGTGCCAGCATGACGGAGTCACACACAGATACGCAGTATTTT. The encoded protein is CASMTESHTDTQYF.

This clone was detected only a few times. CDR3 in DNA: TGTGCTAGTGGTTCGGGGTTGGGGGCCACTGAAGCTTTCTTT. As protein: CASGSGLGATEAFF. The rearrangement links TRBV12-5 to TRBJ1-1; weak D call: TRBD1 (6 bases). CDR3 length: 14 amino acids. Germline-derived CDR1 and CDR2 are LGHNT and FRNRAP. V was pared by 4 bases and J by 4 bases, with 13 bases between.

The rearrangement links TRBV25-1 to TRBJ1-4, with D perhaps matching TRBD1 (6 bases). Looked up from germline, CDR1 is MGHDK and CDR2 is SYGVNS. The V gene lost 6 bases and the J gene lost 5 bases, with 16 bases spanning the gap. The CDR3 runs 15 residues. CDR3 coding DNA: TGTGCCAGCAGCGACACCGGGACAAGAAATGAAAAACTGTTTTTT. This sequence encodes CASSDTGTRNEKLFF.

The rearrangement links TRBV6-5 to TRBJ2-5; D gene ambiguous. Trimming took 6 bases from V and 5 from J, leaving 10 bases between them. Germline CDR1 reads MNHEY; CDR2 reads SVGAGI. CDR3 length equals 12 residues. The CDR3 loop reads CASRTEWETQYF. The CDR3 DNA reads TGTGCCAGCAGGACTGAGTGGGAGACCCAGTACTTC.

This clone was counted a few times. This chain uses TRBV4-2 with TRBJ2-1; TRBD2 aligns across 15 bases. V lost 3 bases and J lost 7; bases outside the gene matches: 4. From germline, CDR1 is LGHNA and CDR2 YNFKEQ. CDR3 size: 16 residues. CDR3 protein: CASSQSGTSGGNEQFF. CDR3 nucleotides: TGTGCCAGCAGCCAGTCCGGGACTAGCGGGGGGAATGAGCAGTTCTTC.

The V call is TRBV24-1, the J call TRBJ2-1, with a weak D call TRBD2 (7 bases). V was pared by 3 bases and J by 6 bases, with 17 bases between. CDR3 length: 16 amino acids. Germline CDR1 reads KGHDR; CDR2 reads SFDVKD. The CDR3 nucleotides are TGTGCCACCAGTGATGTCGGGGGGCGAGATAGCAATGAGCAGTTCTTC. Translation: CATSDVGGRDSNEQFF.

The J gene is TRBJ2-1, the V gene TRBV30; TRBD2 aligns across 7 bases. The V gene end was trimmed by 5 bases and the J gene end by 11 bases; junction bases not matched to a gene: 6. CDR3 length equals 11 residues. Germline V gives CDR1 GTSNPN, CDR2 SVGIG (reference sequence). Written as DNA, the CDR3 is TGTGCCTGGGCACTAGCGTTAAAGCAGTTCTTC. Protein sequence: CAWALALKQFF.

The chain employs TRBV20-1 and TRBJ2-3; D unclear. CDR3 length equals 11 residues. CDR1 is DFQATT and CDR2 is SNEGSKA in the germline V gene (reference sequence). V lost 5 bases, J lost 4 bases, and 7 bases lay in between. CDR3 region: CSAFHPDTQYF. The CDR3 region has the DNA TGCAGTGCTTTCCATCCAGATACGCAGTATTTT.

The chain couples TRBV10-3 to TRBJ1-3, with D perhaps matching TRBD1 (5 bases). The ends were cut back, 0 bases at V and 10 bases at J, with 13 bases in the middle. Germline V gene lookup returns CDR1 ENHRY and CDR2 SYGVKD. The CDR3 totals 14 residues. The CDR3 region is CAISESKGTSTIYF. CDR3 nucleotide sequence: TGTGCCATCAGTGAGTCGAAGGGGACTAGTACCATATATTTT.

The chain joins TRBV6-6 to TRBJ2-4, with 7 bases matching TRBD1. CDR3 length: 14 residues. From germline, CDR1 is MNHNY and CDR2 SVGAGI (reference sequence). The J segment lost 4 bases and the V segment lost 2 bases, leaving 2 bases of the junction unmatched. DNA of the CDR3: TGTGCCAGCAGTTACGCGACAGGGAAAAACATTCAGTACTTC. Protein: CASSYATGKNIQYF.

This clone was counted a few times. The J gene is TRBJ2-1, the V gene TRBV7-3, with D tentatively TRBD1 (5 bases). Germline-derived CDR1 and CDR2 are SGHTA and FQGTGA. The CDR3 sequence is 12 residues long. Trimming removed 5 bases at V and 7 bases at J, with 9 bases between. CDR3 in DNA: TGTGCCAGCAGCCCCAAGGGGAATGAGCAGTTCTTC. It is translated as CASSPKGNEQFF.

This clone appeared many times. This rearrangement joins TRBV7-9 to TRBJ2-5, with 9 nucleotides matching TRBD1. CDR3 size: 15 residues. The germline V gene encodes CDR1 SEHNR and CDR2 FQNEAQ (reference sequence). The junction had 5 bases not matched to a gene; V was cut back by 3 bases and J by 3 bases. The CDR3 region is CASSLPQGAEETQYF. The CDR3 DNA reads as TGTGCCAGCAGCTTGCCACAGGGGGCCGAAGAGACCCAGTACTTC.

The V and J genes are TRBV29-1 and TRBJ1-2; 8 bases are a match to TRBD1. The CDR3 spans 14 residues. Per the germline V gene, CDR1 is SQVTM and CDR2 is ANQGSEA. The J segment lost 2 bases and the V segment lost 4 bases, leaving 6 bases of the junction unmatched. The CDR3 DNA is TGCAGCGTTGGGCGGACAGGGCCGAACTATGGCTACACCTTC. Encoded protein: CSVGRTGPNYGYTF.

This chain uses TRBV28 with TRBJ1-1, with TRBD1 as a possible D gene (6 bases). The germline V gene encodes CDR1 MDHEN and CDR2 SYDVKM. The CDR3 is made up of 13 amino acids. The V end was cut by 11 bases, the J end by 1 base, with 14 bases between. CDR3 coding DNA: TGTGCCCTGTCCGGGACAACGAACACTGAAGCTTTCTTT. It yields the protein CALSGTTNTEAFF.

The rearrangement uses TRBV27 and TRBJ2-3; TRBD2 matches 8 bases. This CDR3 has 17 residues. J gave up 4 bases and V 5 bases, and 14 bases lay outside the gene matches. CDR1 and CDR2 from the germline V gene are MNHEY and SMNVEV (reference sequence). The chain's CDR3 is CASSPGRSGGIPDTQYF. CDR3 DNA sequence: TGTGCCAGCAGTCCAGGTCGGAGCGGGGGAATACCAGATACGCAGTATTTT.

This clone was seen a handful of times. This rearrangement joins TRBV7-2 to TRBJ2-7, with D unresolved. Germline CDR1 is SGHTA and CDR2 is FQGNSA. The CDR3 has 14 residues. V lost 5 bases and J 4 bases, leaving 15 bases between the germline ends. The DNA for the CDR3 is TGTGCCAGCAGCACAGTTGGGTTAAGATACGAGCAGTACTTC. Translation gives CASSTVGLRYEQYF.

The rearrangement links TRBV5-4 to TRBJ1-4; TRBD1 matches at 10 bases. CDR3 size: 17 residues. CDR1 is SGHNT and CDR2 is YYREEE in the germline V gene (reference sequence). Trimming took 2 bases from V and 0 from J; bases not matched to a gene: 4. As DNA, the CDR3 is TGTGCCAGCAGCTTAACTGGACAGGGGGCAACTAATGAAAAACTGTTTTTT. Its translation: CASSLTGQGATNEKLFF.

This chain uses TRBV19 with TRBJ2-5, with TRBD1 matching 9 bases. The CDR3 runs 14 residues. V shed 3 bases, J shed 3 bases, and the junction held 2 bases outside the gene matches. Looked up from germline, CDR1 is LNHDA and CDR2 is SQIVND (reference sequence). DNA for the CDR3: TGTGCCAGTAGTATCACAGGGGGCGAAGAGACCCAGTACTTC. This encodes CASSITGGEETQYF.

V gene TRBV4-3 combines with J gene TRBJ2-7; TRBD1 matches at 8 bases. The CDR3 length is 18 residues. V gave up 1 base and J gave up 2 bases; unmatched junction bases: 13. Germline V CDR1 and CDR2: LGHNA, YSLEER. Written as DNA, the CDR3 is TGCGCCAGCAGCCAAGCCGGACAGGGTTTTGGGAGAACCTACGAGCAGTACTTC. The encoded protein is CASSQAGQGFGRTYEQYF.

The rearrangement uses TRBV7-9 and TRBJ1-6; D gene ambiguous. The ends were cut back, 1 base at V and 8 bases at J, with 6 bases in the middle. Germline CDR1 is SEHNR and CDR2 is FQNEAQ (reference sequence). The CDR3 is 13 amino acids. The CDR3 protein is CASSLESDSPLHF. DNA for the CDR3: TGTGCCAGCAGCTTAGAAAGCGATTCACCCCTCCACTTT.

This rearrangement joins TRBV29-1 to TRBJ1-4, with 10 bases aligning to TRBD1. There are 14 residues in the CDR3. Germline trimming cut 8 bases from V and 2 bases from J; bases unmatched to any gene: 5. From germline, CDR1 is SQVTM and CDR2 ANQGSEA. CDR3: CSSRGQGTNEKLFF. The CDR3 bases are TGCAGCTCAAGGGGACAGGGGACTAATGAAAAACTGTTTTTT.

The J gene is TRBJ1-2, the V gene TRBV28; D remains ambiguous. This CDR3 comprises 13 residues. CDR1 is MDHEN and CDR2 is SYDVKM in the germline V gene. V was trimmed by 10 bases and J by 2 bases, leaving 14 bases between them. CDR3 amino acids: CATLEYVNYGYTF. Here the CDR3 DNA reads TGTGCCACCCTCGAGTACGTCAACTATGGCTACACCTTC.

The rearrangement joins TRBV5-8 to TRBJ1-2; D might be TRBD1 (6 bases). The germline V gene has CDR1 SGHTS and CDR2 YDEGEE. Between the trimmed V and J ends, which lost 3 bases and 1 base, there was a span of 22 bases. The CDR3 has 18 amino acids. CDR3 sequence: CASSSPGHPVVDNYGYTF. As DNA, the CDR3 is TGTGCCAGCAGCTCACCGGGACACCCCGTAGTTGATAACTATGGCTACACCTTC.

This chain uses TRBV18 with TRBJ1-2; 11 positions match TRBD1. J was trimmed by 7 bases and V by 4 bases; bases with no gene match: 8. The CDR3 runs 15 residues. The germline V gene encodes CDR1 KGHSH and CDR2 LQKENI. The chain's CDR3 is CASSRQGQGDPGYTF. CDR3 bases: TGTGCCAGCTCACGGCAGGGACAGGGGGATCCTGGCTACACCTTC.

CDR3 loop: CASSEAPGLAEKLFF. DNA of the CDR3: TGTGCCAGCAGTGAAGCCCCTGGCCTCGCCGAAAAACTGTTTTTT. The V and J genes are TRBV2 and TRBJ1-4; D ambiguous. CDR1 is SNHLY, CDR2 FYNNEI, per germline. The V gene lost 0 bases and the J gene lost 8 bases, with 13 bases spanning the gap. The CDR3 extends over 15 amino acids.